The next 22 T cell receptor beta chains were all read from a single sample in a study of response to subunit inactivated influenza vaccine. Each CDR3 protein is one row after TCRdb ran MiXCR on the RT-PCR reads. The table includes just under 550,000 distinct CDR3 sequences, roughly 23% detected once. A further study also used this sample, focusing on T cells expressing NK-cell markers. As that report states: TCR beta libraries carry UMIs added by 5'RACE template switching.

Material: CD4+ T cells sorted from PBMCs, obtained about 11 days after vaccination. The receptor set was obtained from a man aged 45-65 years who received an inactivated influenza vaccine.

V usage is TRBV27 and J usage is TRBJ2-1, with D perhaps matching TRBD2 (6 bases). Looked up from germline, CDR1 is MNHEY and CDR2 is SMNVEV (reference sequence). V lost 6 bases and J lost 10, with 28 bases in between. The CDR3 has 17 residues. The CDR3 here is CASRAGELVGGRAEQFF. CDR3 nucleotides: TGTGCCAGCAGAGCGGGCGAGCTGGTCGGGGGTCGGGCGGAGCAGTTCTTC.

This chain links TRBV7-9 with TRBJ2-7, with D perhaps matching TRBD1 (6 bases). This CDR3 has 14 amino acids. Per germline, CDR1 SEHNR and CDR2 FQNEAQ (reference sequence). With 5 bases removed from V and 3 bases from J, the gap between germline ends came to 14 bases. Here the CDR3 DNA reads TGTGCCAGCAGCCTCCGGGACATCAACTACGAGCAGTACTTC. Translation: CASSLRDINYEQYF.

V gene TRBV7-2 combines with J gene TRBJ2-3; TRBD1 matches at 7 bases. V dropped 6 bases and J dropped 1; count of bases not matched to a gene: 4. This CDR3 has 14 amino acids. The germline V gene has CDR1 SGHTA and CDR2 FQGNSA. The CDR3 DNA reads TGTGCCAGCAGACCTGACAGGGGCACAGATACGCAGTATTTT. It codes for CASRPDRGTDTQYF.

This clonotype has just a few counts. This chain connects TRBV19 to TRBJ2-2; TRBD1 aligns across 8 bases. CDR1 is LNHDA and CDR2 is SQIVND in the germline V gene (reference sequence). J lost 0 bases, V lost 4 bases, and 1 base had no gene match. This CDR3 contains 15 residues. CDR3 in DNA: TGTGCCAGTAGTAGGACAGGGACGAACACCGGGGAGCTGTTTTTT. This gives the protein CASSRTGTNTGELFF.

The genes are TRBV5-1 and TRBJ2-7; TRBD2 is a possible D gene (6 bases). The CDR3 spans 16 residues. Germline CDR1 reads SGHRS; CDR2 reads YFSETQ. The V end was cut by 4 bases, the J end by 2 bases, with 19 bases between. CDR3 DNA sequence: TGCGCCAGCAGCAATTCCCGCGGGACGTTAACCTACGAGCAGTACTTC. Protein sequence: CASSNSRGTLTYEQYF.

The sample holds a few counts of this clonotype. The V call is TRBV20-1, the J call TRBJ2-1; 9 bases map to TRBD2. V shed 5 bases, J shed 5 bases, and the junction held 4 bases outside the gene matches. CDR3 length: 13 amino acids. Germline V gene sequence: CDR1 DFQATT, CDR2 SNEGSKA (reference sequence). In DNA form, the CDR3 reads TGCAGTGCTCCCGGACTAGCGAACAATGAGCAGTTCTTC. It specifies CSAPGLANNEQFF.

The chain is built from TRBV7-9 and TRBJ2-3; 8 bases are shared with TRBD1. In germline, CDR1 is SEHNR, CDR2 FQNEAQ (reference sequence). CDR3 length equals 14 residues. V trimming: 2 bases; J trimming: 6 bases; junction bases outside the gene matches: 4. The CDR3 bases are TGTGCCAGCAGCTTACAGGGGGCGTCGGATACGCAGTATTTT. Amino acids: CASSLQGASDTQYF. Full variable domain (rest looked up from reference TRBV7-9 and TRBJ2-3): DTGVSQNPRHKITKRGQNVTFRCDPISEHNRLYWYRQTLGQGPEFLTYFQNEAQLEKSRLLSDRFSAERPKGSFSTLEIQRTEQGDSAMYLCASSLQGASDTQYFGPGTRLTVL.

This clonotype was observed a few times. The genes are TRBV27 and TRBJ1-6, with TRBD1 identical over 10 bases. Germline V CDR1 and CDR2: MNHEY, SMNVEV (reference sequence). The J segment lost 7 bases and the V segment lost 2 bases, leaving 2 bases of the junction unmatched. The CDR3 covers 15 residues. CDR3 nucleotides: TGTGCCAGCAGTTTACGGACAGGGGGAAATTCACCCCTCCACTTT. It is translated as CASSLRTGGNSPLHF.

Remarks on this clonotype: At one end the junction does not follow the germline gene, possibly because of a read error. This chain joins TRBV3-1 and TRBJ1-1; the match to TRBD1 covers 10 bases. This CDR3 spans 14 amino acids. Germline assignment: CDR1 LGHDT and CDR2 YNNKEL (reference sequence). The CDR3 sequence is CASSQELRQGATSF. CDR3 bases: TGTGCCAGCAGCCAAGAGTTGAGACAGGGGGCGACAAGCTTT.

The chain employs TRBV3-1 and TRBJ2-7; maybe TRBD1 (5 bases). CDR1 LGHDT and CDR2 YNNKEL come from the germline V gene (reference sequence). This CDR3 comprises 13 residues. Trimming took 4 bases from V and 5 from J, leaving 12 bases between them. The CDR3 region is CASSLQGFDEQYF. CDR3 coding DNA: TGTGCCAGCAGCCTCCAGGGTTTCGACGAGCAGTACTTC.

This CDR3 is CASSPARDRRYQETQYF. DNA of the CDR3: TGTGCCAGCAGCCCAGCCCGGGACAGACGGTACCAAGAGACCCAGTACTTC. This chain joins TRBV7-9 and TRBJ2-5; 7 nucleotides match TRBD1. V lost 5 bases and J lost 0; bases outside the gene matches: 12. From germline, CDR1 is SEHNR and CDR2 FQNEAQ (reference sequence). The CDR3 length is 17 residues. Full variable domain (missing parts from reference TRBV7-9 and TRBJ2-5): DTGVSQNPRHKITKRGQNVTFRCDPISEHNRLYWYRQTLGQGPEFLTYFQNEAQLEKSRLLSDRFSAERPKGSFSTLEIQRTEQGDSAMYLCASSPARDRRYQETQYFGPGTRLLVL.

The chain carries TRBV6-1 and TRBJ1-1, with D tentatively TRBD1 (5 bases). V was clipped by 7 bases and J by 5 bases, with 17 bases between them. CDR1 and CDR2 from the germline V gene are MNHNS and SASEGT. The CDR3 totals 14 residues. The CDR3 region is CASNSIRDLTEAFF. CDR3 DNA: TGTGCCAGCAACTCCATCCGGGACCTTACTGAAGCTTTCTTT.

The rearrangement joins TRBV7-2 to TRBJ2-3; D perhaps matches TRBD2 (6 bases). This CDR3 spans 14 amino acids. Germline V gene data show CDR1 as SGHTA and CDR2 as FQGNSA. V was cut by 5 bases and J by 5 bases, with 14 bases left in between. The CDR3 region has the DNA TGTGCCAGCAGCCAAACTGCGGGGATAGATACGCAGTATTTT. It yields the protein CASSQTAGIDTQYF.

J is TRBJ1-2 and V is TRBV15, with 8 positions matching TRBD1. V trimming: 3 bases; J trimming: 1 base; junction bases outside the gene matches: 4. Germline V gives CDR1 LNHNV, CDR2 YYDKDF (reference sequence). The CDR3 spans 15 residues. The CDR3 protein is CATSRHRGNNYGYTF. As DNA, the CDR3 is TGTGCCACCAGCAGGCACAGGGGGAATAACTATGGCTACACCTTC. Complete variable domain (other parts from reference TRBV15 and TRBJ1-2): DAMVIQNPRYQVTQFGKPVTLSCSQTLNHNVMYWYQQKSSQAPKLLFHYYDKDFNNEADTPDNFQSRRPNTSFCFLDIRSPGLGDTAMYLCATSRHRGNNYGYTFGSGTRLTVV.

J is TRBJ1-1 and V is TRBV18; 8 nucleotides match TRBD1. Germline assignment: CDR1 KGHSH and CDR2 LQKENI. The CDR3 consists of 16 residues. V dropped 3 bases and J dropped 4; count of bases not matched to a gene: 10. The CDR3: CASSPAFGTGGTEAFF. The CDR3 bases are TGTGCCAGCTCACCGGCATTTGGCACAGGGGGCACTGAAGCTTTCTTT.

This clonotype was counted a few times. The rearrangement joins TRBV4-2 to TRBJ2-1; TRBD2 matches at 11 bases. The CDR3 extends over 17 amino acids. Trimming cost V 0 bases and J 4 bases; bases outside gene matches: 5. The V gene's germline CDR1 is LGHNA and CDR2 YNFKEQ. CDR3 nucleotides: TGTGCCAGCAGCCAAGATGAGACTAGCGGGGTTTACAATGAGCAGTTCTTC. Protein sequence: CASSQDETSGVYNEQFF.

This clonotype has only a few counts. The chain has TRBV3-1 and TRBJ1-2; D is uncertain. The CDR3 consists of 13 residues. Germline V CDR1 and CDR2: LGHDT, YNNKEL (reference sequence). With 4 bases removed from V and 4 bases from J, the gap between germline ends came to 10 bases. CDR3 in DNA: TGTGCCAGCAGCCGGACGTCGGGCTATGGCTACACCTTC. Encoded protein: CASSRTSGYGYTF. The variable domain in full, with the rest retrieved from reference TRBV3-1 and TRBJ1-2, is DTAVSQTPKYLVTQMGNDKSIKCEQNLGHDTMYWYKQDSKKFLKIMFSYNNKELIINETVPNRFSPKSPDKAHLNLHINSLELGDSAVYFCASSRTSGYGYTFGSGTRLTVV.

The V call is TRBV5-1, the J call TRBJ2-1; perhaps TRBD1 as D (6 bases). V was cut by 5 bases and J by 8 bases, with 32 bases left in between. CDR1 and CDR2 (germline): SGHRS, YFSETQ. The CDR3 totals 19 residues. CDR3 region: CASSQPTGFAPRVGDEQFF. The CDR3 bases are TGCGCCAGCAGTCAGCCTACAGGGTTTGCGCCCCGTGTTGGGGATGAGCAGTTCTTC.

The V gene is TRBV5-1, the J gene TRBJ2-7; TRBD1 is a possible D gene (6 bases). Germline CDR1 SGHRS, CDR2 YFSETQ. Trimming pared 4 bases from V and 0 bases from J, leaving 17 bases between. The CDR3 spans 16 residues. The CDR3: CASSPGQIYSSYEQYF. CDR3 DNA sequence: TGCGCCAGCAGCCCCGGACAGATCTATAGCTCCTACGAGCAGTACTTC.

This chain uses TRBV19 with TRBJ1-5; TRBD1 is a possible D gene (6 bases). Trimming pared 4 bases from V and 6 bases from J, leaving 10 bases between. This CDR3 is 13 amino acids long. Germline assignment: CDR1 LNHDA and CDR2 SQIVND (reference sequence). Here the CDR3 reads CASSTQGTQPQHF. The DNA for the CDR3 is TGTGCCAGTAGTACACAGGGTACTCAGCCCCAGCATTTT.

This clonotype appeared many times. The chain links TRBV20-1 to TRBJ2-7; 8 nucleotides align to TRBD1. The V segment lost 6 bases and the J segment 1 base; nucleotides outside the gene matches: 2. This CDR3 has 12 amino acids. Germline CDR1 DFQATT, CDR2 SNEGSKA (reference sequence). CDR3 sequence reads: CSARGLSYEQYF. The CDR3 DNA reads TGCAGTGCCAGGGGGCTATCCTACGAGCAGTACTTC.

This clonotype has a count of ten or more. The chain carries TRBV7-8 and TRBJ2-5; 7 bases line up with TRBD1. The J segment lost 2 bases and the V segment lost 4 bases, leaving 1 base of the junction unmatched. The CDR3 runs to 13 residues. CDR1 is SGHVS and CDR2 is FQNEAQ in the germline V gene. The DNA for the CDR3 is TGTGCCAGCAGCTGGGGACAGCAAGAGACCCAGTACTTC. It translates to CASSWGQQETQYF.